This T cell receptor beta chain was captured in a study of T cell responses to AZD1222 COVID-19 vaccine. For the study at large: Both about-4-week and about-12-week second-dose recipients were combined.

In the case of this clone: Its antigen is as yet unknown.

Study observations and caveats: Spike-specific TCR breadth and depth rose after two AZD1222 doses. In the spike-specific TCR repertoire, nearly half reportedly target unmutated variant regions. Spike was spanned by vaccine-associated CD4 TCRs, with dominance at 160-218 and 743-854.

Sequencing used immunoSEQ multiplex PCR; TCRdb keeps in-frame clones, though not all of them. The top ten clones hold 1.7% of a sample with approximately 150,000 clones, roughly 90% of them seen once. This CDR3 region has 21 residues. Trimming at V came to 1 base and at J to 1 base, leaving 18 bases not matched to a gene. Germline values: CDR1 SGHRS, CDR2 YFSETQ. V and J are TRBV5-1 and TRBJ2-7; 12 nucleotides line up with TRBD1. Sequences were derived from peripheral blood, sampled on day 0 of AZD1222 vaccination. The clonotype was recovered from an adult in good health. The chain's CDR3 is CASSLLSLSGTGGLRSYEQYF. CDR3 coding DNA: TGCGCCAGCAGCTTGCTTTCACTATCCGGGACAGGGGGCTTACGTTCCTACGAGCAGTACTTC.